Listed here is a single T cell receptor (beta chain). What it binds is unknown. TCRdb fed the reads into MiXCR, producing one record per CDR3 protein. The sample includes about 300,000 distinct CDR3 sequences, about a tenth of them seen just once. The data were taken from a study of T cell repertoires in cytomegalovirus infection. Overall study: Public TCR beta signature analysis indicated the presence of both CMV infection and matching HLA type.

In germline, CDR1 is SQVTM, CDR2 ANQGSEA. V was shortened by 2 bases and J by 0 bases, with 9 bases between the two germline ends. The CDR3 extends over 14 amino acids. Study findings and constraints: Cumulative frequency of public TCR beta families picked out carriers of CMV plus the relevant HLA. HLA-C-restricted CMV clonotypes gave the most frequent clonotype in two of eight donors.

The chain carries TRBV29-1 and TRBJ2-3, with no clear D. This TCR was sampled from a human donor in good health (CMV status not recorded). Some clones in this sample may be carry-over from other donors' samples. The source material was PBMCs. As DNA, the CDR3 is TGCAGCGTTGAAAGGCACTCTAGCACAGATACGCAGTATTTT. This gives the protein CSVERHSSTDTQYF.